Sequencing of this T cell receptor (beta chain) was carried out in a study of T-cell memory formation after mild COVID-19 (dated by TCRdb to the early 2020s). For context, the study as a whole: Most TCR sequence clusters were specific to one of the two donors. In a couple of donors, T-cell clones that expanded and contracted after mild COVID-19 were followed by sequencing TCRalpha and TCRbeta repertoires longitudinally. Two young, previously healthy adult volunteers made up the cohort, one male and one female.

The sequencer was an Illumina NovaSeq 6000. TCRalpha and TCRbeta cDNA libraries were constructed by 5'RACE with constant-segment primers, with sample barcodes and unique molecular identifiers being introduced. RNA was extracted from every sample with Trizol reagent. Libraries were amplified in two PCR steps, with a second sample barcode and Illumina TruSeq adapters added in the second step. Sequencing of the libraries was done on an Illumina NovaSeq, producing 2 x 150 bp paired-end reads. The published analysis was carried out like this. With migec v1.2.7, reads were demultiplexed and then collapsed into UMI-guided consensus sequences. With mixcr v2.1.11, UMI consensuses were aligned to TRA and TRB V and J templates and assembled into clonotypes. A clonotype was counted as expanded or contracted only if both edgeR and NoisET called the change significant, with noise models trained on biological replicates. For edgeR calls, a false discovery rate-adjusted p below 0.01 and a log2 fold-change threshold of 1 were applied. PCA with hierarchical clustering of max-normalized trajectories of the 1000 most abundant clonotypes was used as exploratory dynamics analysis. The CD4 or CD8 phenotype of responding clones was assigned using the separately sequenced CD4+ and CD8+ repertoires. TCRdb cleaned the public reads at Q25 with fastp, built clones with MiXCR and kept in-frame beta chains. One record per CDR3 amino acid sequence lists the most common genes and DNA. TCRdb, not the authors, supplied the V and J calls. The sample contains tens of thousands of distinct CDR3 sequences, roughly 9.8% of them found a single time. The ten largest clones add up to about 12% of the sample.

V is cut back by 5 bases and J by 9 bases, with 4 bases in the junction unmatched. From the germline V gene, CDR1 is KGHDR and CDR2 is SFDVKD. From its cysteine to its phenylalanine, the CDR3 spans 15 amino acids. Of all the DNA, just the CDR3 is kept, 45 bases in frame from base 1. Ficoll-Paque density gradient centrifugation was used to isolate PBMCs. To note about this clonotype: Its target antigen remains unknown. Per-base quality was not reported, and no clone a single base away is much larger than it.

Results and caveats for the whole study, not just this receptor: Only a couple of mild cases were covered by the study, and larger cohorts that include severe cases with pre-infection samples were considered necessary. The second-wave clones that peaked on day 37 were not confirmed to be SARS-CoV-2 specific. Clones contracting from day 15 to 85 had balanced CD4/CD8 phenotypes, while a second wave expanding from day 15 to 37 was biased towards CD4+. Some responding clones were found in pre-infection memory, which suggests that pre-existing cross-reactive memory T cells took part in the SARS-CoV-2 response. Contracting CD4+ clones were located mainly in the CM and EM memory subsets, whereas CD8+ clones were found to be enriched in EMRA.

The sequence was obtained from an adult woman who had mild COVID-19 (a few samples of this study predate the infection). The sample titles of this study are shuffled in the database, so cell type and time point are left out; the donor was told from shared clones. The sequenced sample consisted of PBMCs or a T cell subset sorted from them (not recorded which). The chain employs TRBV24-1 and TRBJ2-1; TRBD2 lines up with 15 middle nucleotides. The CDR3 protein sequence reads: CATSGTSGRASEQFF. The nucleotide sequence is given as TGTGCCACCAGTGGGACTAGCGGGAGGGCTAGTGAGCAGTTCTTC.